The sequence of this T cell receptor beta chain was determined in a study of CD8 T cells in ankylosing spondylitis. By quantitative 5'-RACE with molecular barcodes, the TCR beta libraries were made. TCRdb re-called the 5' RACE reads with MiXCR, one entry per CDR3 protein. The table has 500,000 to 550,000 distinct CDR3 sequences, roughly 12% seen once. The CDR3 contains 13 residues. V gave up 5 bases and J gave up 2 bases, with 9 bases separating them. CDR1 is MNHEY, CDR2 SVGAGI, per germline. General study results and limits: Relatively scarce in peripheral blood, disease-linked clones were CD8+. The study looked at matched synovial fluid samples from ankylosing spondylitis patients. Disease-linked clones were reported to be significantly enriched there. What seemed typical of ankylosing spondylitis blood was a TCR beta motif built from several highly homologous variants.

This clonotype was detected ten times or more. Its antigen remains unidentified. Source material: blood, either unsorted or a sorted T cell fraction (not recorded which). The genes are TRBV6-5 and TRBJ2-5; D is possibly TRBD2 (5 bases). The origin of this receptor is a male donor with ankylosing spondylitis. For the CDR3, the DNA is TGTGCCAGCAGTCTACCGGGGCAAGAGACCCAGTACTTC. Translating gives CASSLPGQETQYF.